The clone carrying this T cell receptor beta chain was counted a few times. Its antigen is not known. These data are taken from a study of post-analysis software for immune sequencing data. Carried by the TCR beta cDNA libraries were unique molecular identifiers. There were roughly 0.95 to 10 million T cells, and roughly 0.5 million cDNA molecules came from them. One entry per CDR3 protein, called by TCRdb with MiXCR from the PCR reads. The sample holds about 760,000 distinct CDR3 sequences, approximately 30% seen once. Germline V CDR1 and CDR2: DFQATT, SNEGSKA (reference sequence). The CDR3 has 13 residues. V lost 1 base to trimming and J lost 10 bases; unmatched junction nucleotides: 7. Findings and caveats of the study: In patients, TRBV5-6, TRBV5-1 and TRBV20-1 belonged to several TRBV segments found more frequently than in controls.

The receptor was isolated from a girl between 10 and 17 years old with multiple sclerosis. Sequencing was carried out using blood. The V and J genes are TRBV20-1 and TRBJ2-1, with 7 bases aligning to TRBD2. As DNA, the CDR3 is TGCAGTGCTAGAGGACCGGGAGGACAAGAGCAGTTCTTC. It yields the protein CSARGPGGQEQFF.